A single sample is the source of the 4 T cell receptor beta chains below, sequenced in a study of identifying expanded T cells in peripheral blood. Produced via immunoSEQ multiplex PCR; TCRdb's table is partial and in-frame only. The sample shows 120,000 or so clones, roughly 84% of them seen only once. Material for sequencing was blood. The receptors stem from a person between 18 and 75 years old in good health.

The V call is TRBV11-3, the J call TRBJ2-1, with TRBD2 matching 7 bases. J lost 5 bases, V lost 8 bases, and 9 bases had no gene match. This CDR3 comprises 14 residues. From germline, CDR1 is SGHNT and CDR2 YENEEA. DNA for the CDR3: TGTGCCAGCGGTATTGGGGGGGTTCACAATGAGCAGTTCTTC. It codes for CASGIGGVHNEQFF.

The chain uses TRBV19 and TRBJ1-5; no firm D call. In germline, CDR1 is LNHDA, CDR2 SQIVND (reference sequence). Trimming left V 3 bases short and J 1 base short, with 13 bases between. CDR3 length: 16 residues. The CDR3 spells CASSIQVEYSNQPQHF. In DNA form, the CDR3 reads TGTGCCAGTAGTATCCAAGTTGAATACAGCAATCAGCCCCAGCATTTT.

Only one count was recorded for this clone. The chain employs TRBV5-1 and TRBJ2-7; D perhaps matches TRBD2 (7 bases). This CDR3 spans 17 amino acids. The V end lost 3 bases, the J end lost 4 bases, and 23 bases lay between the germline ends. Germline values: CDR1 SGHRS, CDR2 YFSETQ. CDR3 in DNA: TGCGCCAGCAGCTCTGGCTGGGGGGGGGCTCCTTTTTACGAGCAGTACTTC. Its protein is CASSSGWGGAPFYEQYF.

This chain connects TRBV7-2 to TRBJ1-5; D is unclear. The germline V gene has CDR1 SGHTA and CDR2 FQGNSA. The CDR3 is made up of 13 amino acids. With 6 bases removed from V and 0 bases from J, the gap between germline ends came to 6 bases. CDR3 in DNA: TGTGCCAGCAGTGCAAATAGCAATCAGCCCCAGCATTTT. Translated, it gives CASSANSNQPQHF.